This TCR beta chain is from a study of cytomegalovirus exposure and HLA in healthy donors. Study at large: Earlier, some 180 million T cells were analyzed, and some 120 million unique TCR beta sequences were found among them. Of all 400 or so donors who were genotyped, under 90% belonged to the Caucasian-associated ancestry cluster.

In the PCR, 60 Vbeta and 13 Jbeta primers were used. Repertoires were generated with immunoSEQ multiplex PCR, while TCRdb's copy carries only in-frame clones and drops some. Of around 180,000 clones listed, roughly 84% were seen once; the top ten hold under 1.5%. Details on this clone: Antigen: not known.

CDR3 length: 14 residues. V was pared by 4 bases and J by 3 bases, with 6 bases of the junction left unmatched. The germline gives CDR1 SGHRS, CDR2 YFSETQ. Study outcomes and limitations: Rarity marked most TCR sequences, yet some public TCRs occurred in many donors. Roughly even sequencing depth across donors was the assumption behind the presence/absence analyses.

The chain uses TRBV5-1 and TRBJ2-5; TRBD1 aligns across 7 bases. Source material: PBMCs. This sequence was found in a girl aged 2 to 10 in good health and CMV-seropositive. The CDR3 region is CASSTRDREETQYF. The CDR3, as DNA: TGCGCCAGCAGCACCAGGGACAGAGAAGAGACCCAGTACTTC.